This TCR beta chain was observed in a study of vaccination effects on CD4 cells after COVID-19. Germline lookup yields CDR1 SGHTA and CDR2 FQGNSA. The CDR3 is 15 amino acids. The ends were cut back, 5 bases at V and 4 bases at J, with 15 bases in the middle. The ViraFEST assay expanded antigen-specific CD4+ T cells with viral peptide pools before sequencing. Cells that had been cultured for about 10 days were the source of isolated CD4+ T cells. SARS-CoV-2 infected the person between March and December 2020, as confirmed by PCR. The culture used as the negative control contained an HIV-1 Nef peptide pool. Days 3 and 7 saw half the medium replaced with IL-2 medium. About this clone: Its antigen is as yet unknown.

Produced via immunoSEQ multiplex PCR; TCRdb's table is partial and in-frame only. The sample holds 60,000 to 75,000 clones, 73% seen once. V is TRBV7-2 and J is TRBJ1-5; maybe TRBD1 (6 bases). The source is a human donor who had a prior SARS-CoV-2 infection. The specimen was CD4+ T cells from PBMCs cultured with HIV peptides, collected before COVID-19 vaccination. As to subset: HIV-1 Nef peptide pool negative control/reference culture. CDR3 sequence: CASSTQTGWNQPQHF. CDR3 DNA: TGTGCCAGCAGCACGCAGACAGGATGGAATCAGCCCCAGCATTTT.